The 26 T cell receptor beta chains below come from one sample, sequenced in a study of PD-L1 blockade in urothelial cancer. This sample's time point: pretreatment peripheral blood. Assay: immunoSEQ multiplex PCR; the TCRdb copy retains only in-frame clones and omits some. Here the sample spans approximately 90,000 clones, 84% being singletons. The sample here was PBMCs, taken around atezolizumab (anti-PD-L1) treatment. The receptor source for this set is a man in his fifties or sixties with urothelial cancer.

The rearrangement joins TRBV6-7 to TRBJ2-7, with a weak D call TRBD2 (7 bases). TRBV6-7 is flagged as an ORF with uncertain function. The CDR3 is made up of 17 amino acids. V dropped 2 bases and J dropped 4 bases, with 21 bases sitting between them. DNA of the CDR3: TGTGCCAGCAGTTACCGGGCGGGGGCAAGGGAGGGTTACGAGCAGTACTTC. This translates into CASSYRAGAREGYEQYF.

The chain joins TRBV5-6 to TRBJ1-1; TRBD1 matches 12 bases. The CDR3 sequence is 16 residues long. Germline lookup yields CDR1 SGHDT and CDR2 YYEEEE. Trimming took 3 bases from V and 1 from J; bases not matched to a gene: 4. In DNA form, the CDR3 reads TGTGCCAGCAGCTGGGACAGGGGGCTGGGGAACACTGAAGCTTTCTTT. Amino acid sequence: CASSWDRGLGNTEAFF.

The chain carries TRBV19 and TRBJ2-3; TRBD1 matches at 9 bases. The length of the CDR3 is 16 residues. Germline V lookup: CDR1 LNHDA, CDR2 SQIVND (reference sequence). Trimming took 5 bases from V and 2 from J; bases not matched to a gene: 8. CDR3: CASSPKTGGTTDTQYF. The CDR3 bases are TGTGCCAGTAGTCCGAAAACAGGGGGCACCACAGATACGCAGTATTTT.

This clone turned up a few times. CDR3 loop: CASSHEGTRREETQYF. The DNA of the CDR3 is TGCGCCAGCAGCCATGAAGGGACTAGACGGGAGGAGACCCAGTACTTC. The rearrangement uses TRBV4-1 and TRBJ2-5, with 8 bases lining up with TRBD2. Germline CDR1 is MGHRA and CDR2 is YSYEKL. The trim removed 3 bases at V and 5 bases at J, leaving 11 bases unmatched. CDR3 size: 16 residues.

As DNA, the CDR3 is TGTGCCAGCGGGGGGACAGCTTACAATGAGCAGTTCTTC. It translates to CASGGTAYNEQFF. V gene TRBV2 combines with J gene TRBJ2-1; a weak D match, TRBD1 (7 bases). Germline CDR1 reads SNHLY; CDR2 reads FYNNEI. The V gene lost 8 bases and the J gene lost 4 bases, with 12 bases spanning the gap. The CDR3 is made up of 13 amino acids.

The V call is TRBV6-1, the J call TRBJ2-1; TRBD1 is a possible D gene (5 bases). The CDR3 loop spans 13 amino acids. CDR1 and CDR2 (germline): MNHNS, SASEGT. With 6 bases removed from V and 7 bases from J, the gap between germline ends came to 13 bases. The CDR3 DNA follows: TGTGCCAGCAGATCAGGGTATCCGAATGAGCAGTTCTTC. Amino acids: CASRSGYPNEQFF.

The rearrangement uses TRBV6-5 and TRBJ2-7, with no clear D. CDR3 size: 13 residues. The V gene lost 6 bases and the J gene lost 1 base, with 10 bases spanning the gap. The germline V gene encodes CDR1 MNHEY and CDR2 SVGAGI. The CDR3 region has the DNA TGTGCCAGCAGCCTAGATTTGTCCTACGAGCAGTACTTC. Protein: CASSLDLSYEQYF.

The chain couples TRBV28 to TRBJ1-4; 8 bases are shared with TRBD1. Unmatched junction bases numbered 11, after V lost 3 bases and J lost 8 bases. Germline CDR1 is MDHEN and CDR2 is SYDVKM. CDR3 length: 16 amino acids. In nucleotides, the CDR3 is TGTGCCAGCAGTTTCCCGACAGGGGCCAACGGGGAAAAACTGTTTTTT. Its translation is CASSFPTGANGEKLFF.

J is TRBJ2-5 and V is TRBV25-1; 9 bases fit TRBD1. Germline CDR1 and CDR2: MGHDK and SYGVNS. The trim removed 4 bases at V and 3 bases at J, leaving 6 bases unmatched. The CDR3 is 15 residues long. The CDR3 region is CASSAPGTGKETQYF. The DNA for the CDR3 is TGTGCCAGCAGTGCCCCCGGGACAGGGAAAGAGACCCAGTACTTC.

Remarks on this clone: The sample has other DNA sequences that encode this CDR3 too. The rearrangement links TRBV5-4 to TRBJ2-7, with D unresolved. The CDR3 spans 13 residues. The V gene lost 0 bases and the J gene lost 1 base, with 5 bases spanning the gap. Germline CDR1 SGHNT, CDR2 YYREEE (reference sequence). This chain's CDR3 is CASSLDGSYEQYF. The CDR3 nucleotides are TGTGCCAGCAGCTTGGACGGGTCCTACGAGCAGTACTTC. Combining the CDR3 with reference TRBV5-4 and TRBJ2-7 gives the whole variable domain ETGVTQSPTHLIKTRGQQVTLRCSSQSGHNTVSWYQQALGQGPQFIFQYYREEENGRGNFPPRFSGLQFPNYSSELNVNALELDDSALYLCASSLDGSYEQYFGPGTRLTVT.

The chain links TRBV5-6 to TRBJ1-1; possibly TRBD1 for D (6 bases). Looked up from germline, CDR1 is SGHDT and CDR2 is YYEEEE. The CDR3 totals 13 residues. The germline V and J ends were trimmed by 7 bases and 0 bases, with 10 bases remaining between them. CDR3 in DNA: TGTGCCAGCGGTGGACAGATGAACACTGAAGCTTTCTTT. Translation gives CASGGQMNTEAFF.

The gene calls are TRBV5-1 and TRBJ2-1, with TRBD2 matching over 15 bases. V lost 4 bases to trimming and J lost 5 bases; unmatched junction nucleotides: 4. Germline lookup yields CDR1 SGHRS and CDR2 YFSETQ. The CDR3 totals 16 residues. The CDR3, as DNA: TGCGCCAGCAGCCTAGGACTAGCGGGAGGGGACAATGAGCAGTTCTTC. This encodes CASSLGLAGGDNEQFF.

The chain combines TRBV28 with TRBJ2-7; D may be TRBD1 (5 bases). The germline V gene has CDR1 MDHEN and CDR2 SYDVKM. The CDR3 is 15 amino acids. V dropped 4 bases and J dropped 0 bases, with 13 bases sitting between them. For the CDR3, the DNA is TGTGCCAGCAGTTCGGAAGACAGCCACTCCTACGAGCAGTACTTC. As protein: CASSSEDSHSYEQYF.

This chain joins TRBV19 and TRBJ1-2; TRBD1 aligns across 8 bases. Germline loops: CDR1 LNHDA, CDR2 SQIVND (reference sequence). Trimming took 9 bases from V and 3 from J; bases not matched to a gene: 9. The CDR3 runs to 14 residues. The DNA for the CDR3 is TGTGCCAGGGCCCGGACAGGGCCCTACTATGGCTACACCTTC. As protein: CARARTGPYYGYTF.

The gene calls are TRBV5-8 and TRBJ1-2; 12 nucleotides agree with TRBD1. Losses at the gene ends were 5 bases for V and 5 bases for J; bases not matched to a gene: 13. CDR3 length: 17 amino acids. Germline V gene lookup returns CDR1 SGHTS and CDR2 YDEGEE. The CDR3 DNA reads as TGTGCCAGCAGGGTCGGGACAGGGGGCCTCTCTGGGTATGGCTACACCTTC. Its translation: CASRVGTGGLSGYGYTF. The full variable domain, in which reference TRBV5-8 and TRBJ1-2 provide the parts outside the CDR3, is EAGVTQSPTHLIKTRGQQATLRCSPISGHTSVYWYQQALGLGLQFLLWYDEGEERNRGNFPPRFSGRQFPNYSSELNVNALELEDSALYLCASRVGTGGLSGYGYTFGSGTRLTVV.

This clone was observed a single time. This chain links TRBV18 with TRBJ2-5; 16 bases map to TRBD2. Trimming removed 6 bases from V and 11 bases from J; junction bases left unmatched: 6. The CDR3 is 14 amino acids. The germline V gene encodes CDR1 KGHSH and CDR2 LQKENI. DNA of the CDR3: TGTGCCAGCTCGTCCGGGACTAGCGGGGGGGCACAGTACTTC. Protein sequence: CASSSGTSGGAQYF.

In its sample, this clone was seen once. The junction differs from germline at one of its ends, possibly a read error. V usage is TRBV19 and J usage is TRBJ2-7; TRBD1 agrees at 8 bases. This CDR3 contains 14 residues. Germline loops: CDR1 LNHDA, CDR2 SQIVND (reference sequence). In DNA form, the CDR3 reads TGTGCCAGTAGTATGTGGTTCGGACAGGGATTCCCCTCCTTC. Residues: CASSMWFGQGFPSF.

As DNA, the CDR3 is TGTGCCAGCAGCTTGTCCGGGACAGGGGTGTTGGGCACTGAAGCTTTCTTT. This codes for CASSLSGTGVLGTEAFF. The chain employs TRBV5-6 and TRBJ1-1; 10 nucleotides line up with TRBD1. From germline, CDR1 is SGHDT and CDR2 YYEEEE. The trim removed 1 base at V and 4 bases at J, leaving 10 bases unmatched. This CDR3 spans 17 amino acids.

This chain links TRBV7-8 with TRBJ2-5; D might be TRBD2 (7 bases). V lost 4 bases, J lost 4 bases, and 10 bases lay in between. CDR3 length: 13 amino acids. The germline V gene encodes CDR1 SGHVS and CDR2 FQNEAQ. The CDR3 reads CASSSGGRETQYF. The CDR3 bases are TGTGCCAGCAGCTCGGGGGGCCGAGAGACCCAGTACTTC.

V and J are TRBV6-1 and TRBJ2-3; 8 nucleotides agree with TRBD2. The ends lost 8 bases at V and 0 bases at J; junction bases unmatched: 4. This CDR3 is built from 14 residues. Germline V gene data show CDR1 as MNHNS and CDR2 as SASEGT. CDR3 sequence: CASAGGASTDTQYF. Here the CDR3 DNA reads TGTGCCAGCGCGGGGGGCGCAAGCACAGATACGCAGTATTTT.

The V and J genes are TRBV5-1 and TRBJ2-4; D not resolved. CDR1 is SGHRS and CDR2 is YFSETQ in the germline V gene. The V end lost 2 bases, the J end lost 0 bases, and 9 bases lay between the germline ends. The CDR3 totals 15 residues. CDR3 loop: CASSFEFVAKNIQYF. In DNA, the CDR3 is TGCGCCAGCAGCTTTGAGTTTGTAGCCAAAAACATTCAGTACTTC. The complete variable domain, with remaining parts taken from reference TRBV5-1 and TRBJ2-4, reads KAGVTQTPRYLIKTRGQQVTLSCSPISGHRSVSWYQQTPGQGLQFLFEYFSETQRNKGNFPGRFSGRQFSNSRSEMNVSTLELGDSALYLCASSFEFVAKNIQYFGAGTRLSVL.

The chain links TRBV7-2 to TRBJ1-3; no definite D call. This CDR3 contains 14 residues. Germline V lookup: CDR1 SGHTA, CDR2 FQGNSA. V was pared by 5 bases and J by 2 bases, with 10 bases between. The CDR3 sequence is CASSHPGAGNTIYF. The DNA of the CDR3 is TGTGCCAGCAGCCACCCCGGGGCTGGAAACACCATATATTTT.

The genes are TRBV10-3 and TRBJ1-2; 7 bases agree with TRBD1. CDR1 and CDR2 (germline): ENHRY, SYGVKD. CDR3 length: 13 residues. V shed 4 bases and J 2 bases; nucleotides not matched to a gene: 1. The CDR3 is CAISGDRNYGYTF. The CDR3 DNA reads TGTGCCATCAGTGGGGACAGAAACTATGGCTACACCTTC.

There are a few counts of this clone. The J gene is TRBJ2-7, the V gene TRBV9; the D is unclear. This CDR3 has 14 amino acids. Trimming stripped 4 bases from V and 0 bases from J, with 11 bases between. Germline-derived CDR1 and CDR2 are SGDLS and YYNGEE. The CDR3 sequence is CASSHWYSSYEQYF. In nucleotides, the CDR3 is TGTGCCAGCAGCCACTGGTACAGCTCCTACGAGCAGTACTTC.

This chain's CDR3 is CASSPGTAYEQYF. CDR3 nucleotide sequence: TGTGCCAGTAGTCCCGGGACAGCCTACGAGCAGTACTTC. This chain joins TRBV19 and TRBJ2-7, with 7 bases lining up with TRBD1. The CDR3 length is 13 residues. V was clipped by 5 bases and J by 2 bases; unmatched bases: 3. Germline V gene sequence: CDR1 LNHDA, CDR2 SQIVND (reference sequence).

The chain combines TRBV7-8 with TRBJ2-3; D is perhaps TRBD1 (6 bases). The germline CDR1 and CDR2 sequences are SGHVS and FQNEAQ. Trimming left V 3 bases short and J 0 bases short, with 10 bases between. The CDR3 covers 15 residues. Written as DNA, the CDR3 is TGTGCCAGCAGCTTTCTAGGGGGTAGCACAGATACGCAGTATTTT. This encodes CASSFLGGSTDTQYF.